Sequencing of this TCR beta chain was carried out in a study of shared clonotypes between healthy human individuals. Overall study: CD4 naive cells filled three plates per donor, CD4 memory three, CD8 naive two and CD8 memory one.

V lost 6 bases to trimming and J lost 0 bases, with 6 bases between them. The CDR3 runs to 11 residues. Germline CDR1 reads DFQATT; CDR2 reads SNEGSKA (reference sequence). TCRdb's table, derived via immunoSEQ multiplex PCR, lists solely in-frame clones and lacks some. The sample shows over 800,000 clones, 80% to 95% of them seen only once. Study results and caveats: Clonotype sharing across a few donors was observed for roughly 5% of naive CD4 clonotypes.

Worth noting for this clone: What it recognizes is unknown.

Positively selected for CCR7, the CD45RO-negative cells used as naive CD8 cells excluded terminally differentiated effector memory CD45RA+ cells. Every donor was a Caucasian adult from Nashville, Tennessee. Sample: naive CD8+ T cells sorted from blood. This sequence originates from a man aged 25-45 years in good health. V and J are TRBV20-1 and TRBJ2-7, with D possibly called TRBD1 or TRBD2 (5 bases each). CDR3 in DNA: TGCAGTGCAGGGACCTCCTACGAGCAGTACTTC. As protein: CSAGTSYEQYF.